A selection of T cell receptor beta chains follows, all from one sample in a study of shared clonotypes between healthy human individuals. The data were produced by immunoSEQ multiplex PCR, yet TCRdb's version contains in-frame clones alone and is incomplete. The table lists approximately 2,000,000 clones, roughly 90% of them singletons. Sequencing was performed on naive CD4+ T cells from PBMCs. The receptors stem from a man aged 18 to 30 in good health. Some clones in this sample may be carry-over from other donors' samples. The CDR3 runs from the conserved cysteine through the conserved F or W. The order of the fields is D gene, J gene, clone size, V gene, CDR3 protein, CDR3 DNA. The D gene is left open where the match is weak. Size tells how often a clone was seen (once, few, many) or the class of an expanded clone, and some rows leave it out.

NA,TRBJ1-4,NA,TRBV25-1,CASSPPPGPGDPGEKLFF,TGTGCCAGCAGTCCACCCCCAGGACCCGGGGATCCGGGTGAAAAACTGTTTTTT
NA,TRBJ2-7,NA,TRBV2,CASSLQGYEQYF,TGTGCCAGCAGTTTACAGGGATACGAGCAGTACTTC
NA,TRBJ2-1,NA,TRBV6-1,CASPRDPGSYNEQFF,TGTGCCAGTCCCCGGGACCCGGGCTCCTACAATGAGCAGTTCTTC
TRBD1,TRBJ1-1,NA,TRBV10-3,CAGSGQGSTEAFF,TGTGCCGGATCGGGACAGGGGAGCACTGAAGCTTTCTTT
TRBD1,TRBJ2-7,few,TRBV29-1,CSVRTGGDEQYF,TGCAGCGTGCGGACAGGGGGCGACGAGCAGTACTTC
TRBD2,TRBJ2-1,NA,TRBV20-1,CSAGLAEEQFF,TGCAGTGCTGGACTAGCAGAAGAGCAGTTCTTC
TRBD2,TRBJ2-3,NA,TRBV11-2,CASRPWTSGNTDTQYF,TGTGCCAGCAGACCTTGGACTAGCGGGAACACAGATACGCAGTATTTT
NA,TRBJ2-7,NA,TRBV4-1,CASSQDLLGRYEQYF,TGCGCCAGCAGCCAAGATCTTTTGGGCCGTTACGAGCAGTACTTC
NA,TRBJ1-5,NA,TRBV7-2,CASSLWPEGQPQHF,TGTGCCAGCAGCTTATGGCCAGAAGGTCAGCCCCAGCATTTT
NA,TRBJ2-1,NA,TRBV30,CAWSVIGARPYNEQFF,TGTGCCTGGAGTGTAATCGGAGCGCGACCCTACAATGAGCAGTTCTTC
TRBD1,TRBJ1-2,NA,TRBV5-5,CASSLRGQTYGYTF,TGTGCCAGCAGCTTGAGGGGACAGACCTATGGCTACACCTTC
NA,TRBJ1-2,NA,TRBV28,CASSLLPGAYTF,TGTGCCAGCAGTTTACTCCCCGGGGCCTACACCTTC
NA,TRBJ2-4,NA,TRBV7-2,CASSPNRLAKNIQYF,TGTGCCAGCAGTCCCAACCGATTAGCCAAAAACATTCAGTACTTC
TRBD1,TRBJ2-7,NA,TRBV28,CASSTRQGNEQYF,TGTGCCAGCAGTACCCGACAGGGGAACGAGCAGTACTTC
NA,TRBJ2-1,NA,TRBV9,CASSPEVGGNYNEQFF,TGTGCCAGCAGCCCCGAAGTTGGGGGAAACTACAATGAGCAGTTCTTC
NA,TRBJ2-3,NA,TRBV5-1,CASSLWAVLQSPDTQYF,TGCGCCAGCAGCTTGTGGGCCGTTCTACAGTCCCCAGATACGCAGTATTTT
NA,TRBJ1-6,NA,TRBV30,CAWKTASSYNSPLHF,TGTGCCTGGAAGACAGCCAGCTCCTATAATTCACCCCTCCACTTT
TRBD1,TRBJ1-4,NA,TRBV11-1,CASRQGPNEKLFF,TGTGCCAGCCGACAGGGCCCAAATGAAAAACTGTTTTTT
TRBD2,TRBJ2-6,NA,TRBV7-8,CASSLLALAGGSGANVLTF,TGTGCCAGCAGCTTATTAGCCCTAGCGGGAGGCTCTGGGGCCAACGTCCTGACTTTC
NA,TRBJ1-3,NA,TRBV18,CASSPSSGASGNTIYF,TGTGCCAGCTCACCAAGCTCAGGGGCCTCTGGAAACACCATATATTTT
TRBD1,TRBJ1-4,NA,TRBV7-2,CASSLGDRATNEKLFF,TGTGCCAGCAGCTTAGGGGACAGAGCAACTAATGAAAAACTGTTTTTT
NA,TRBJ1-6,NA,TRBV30,CAWSGGVYSPLHF,TGTGCCTGGAGTGGGGGAGTGTATTCACCCCTCCACTTT
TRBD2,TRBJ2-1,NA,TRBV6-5,CASSLAGAYNEQFF,TGTGCCAGCAGCCTAGCGGGAGCGTACAATGAGCAGTTCTTC
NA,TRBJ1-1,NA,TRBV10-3,CAISDRGTGEAFF,TGTGCCATCAGTGATAGGGGAACCGGCGAAGCTTTCTTT
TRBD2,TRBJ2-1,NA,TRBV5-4,CASSTTSGTYNEQFF,TGTGCCAGCAGCACCACTAGCGGGACGTACAATGAGCAGTTCTTC
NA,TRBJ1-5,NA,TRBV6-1,CASSETVVGRGWVGSNQPQHF,TGTGCCAGCAGTGAAACGGTTGTCGGCAGGGGCTGGGTAGGGAGCAATCAGCCCCAGCATTTT
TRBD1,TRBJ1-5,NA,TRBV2,CASSARQGAGQPQHF,TGTGCCAGCAGTGCGCGGCAGGGGGCCGGTCAGCCCCAGCATTTT
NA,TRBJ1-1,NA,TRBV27,CASSHPGAEAFF,TGTGCCAGCAGCCACCCAGGGGCCGAAGCTTTCTTT
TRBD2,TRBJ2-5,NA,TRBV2,CASRGGTSGFSETQYF,TGTGCCAGCCGCGGCGGGACTAGCGGGTTCTCGGAGACCCAGTACTTC